Each of the 12 T cell receptor beta chains below was sequenced from the same sample in a study of T cells in localized non-small cell lung cancer. Sequencing was performed with immunoSEQ multiplex PCR; in TCRdb, only in-frame clones are kept and a portion is missing. Of some 52,000 clones listed, 60% to 85% are singletons. The material was PBMCs, obtained before any cancer treatment. The receptors stem from a woman aged 40-69 years with stage II lung adenocarcinoma.

Here the CDR3 DNA reads TGTGCCAGCAGCTTATCCCCTGAGCAGTTCTTC. Translated: CASSLSPEQFF. The chain is built from TRBV11-2 and TRBJ2-1, with D unclear. The V end lost 2 bases, the J end lost 9 bases, and 5 bases lay between the germline ends. This CDR3 is built from 11 residues. Germline V gene sequence: CDR1 SGHAT, CDR2 FQNNGV.

The V and J genes are TRBV30 and TRBJ1-5, with 8 bases fitting TRBD1. The trim removed 0 bases at V and 2 bases at J, leaving 6 bases unmatched. The CDR3 runs to 16 residues. Germline assignment: CDR1 GTSNPN and CDR2 SVGIG (reference sequence). The CDR3 loop reads CAWSVPVTGGNQPQHF. In nucleotides, the CDR3 is TGTGCCTGGAGTGTACCGGTGACAGGGGGCAATCAGCCCCAGCATTTT.

The V call is TRBV28, the J call TRBJ2-7, with D perhaps TRBD2 (7 bases). CDR3 length equals 14 residues. Germline V CDR1 and CDR2: MDHEN, SYDVKM. Deletions cut 7 bases from V and 8 bases from J, with 21 bases between. The CDR3 DNA reads TGTGCCAGCACTCTAGGAGGGGGGGGGCATAAGCAGTACTTC. Amino acid sequence: CASTLGGGGHKQYF.

V usage is TRBV19 and J usage is TRBJ1-1, with a possible D match to TRBD1 (5 bases). The germline V gene has CDR1 LNHDA and CDR2 SQIVND (reference sequence). With 5 bases removed from V and 1 base from J, the gap between germline ends came to 8 bases. The CDR3 totals 13 residues. CDR3 coding DNA: TGTGCCAGTAGTGAGGGGAGGAACACTGAAGCTTTCTTT. Protein product: CASSEGRNTEAFF.

The chain links TRBV19 to TRBJ1-1, with D maybe TRBD1 (5 bases). The CDR3 length is 14 residues. Trimming left V 1 base short and J 8 bases short, with 14 bases between. Looked up from germline, CDR1 is LNHDA and CDR2 is SQIVND (reference sequence). CDR3 amino acids: CASSIVGGGGEAFF. In DNA, the CDR3 is TGTGCCAGTAGTATAGTCGGGGGGGGAGGAGAAGCTTTCTTT.

The rearrangement links TRBV5-4 to TRBJ1-2; D gene unclear. Germline V CDR1 and CDR2: SGHNT, YYREEE (reference sequence). The CDR3 is 14 amino acids. The germline V and J ends were trimmed by 0 bases and 0 bases, with 6 bases remaining between them. Written as DNA, the CDR3 is TGTGCCAGCAGCTTGGACGGAGCTAACTATGGCTACACCTTC. Translating gives CASSLDGANYGYTF.

This clone was counted between two and nine times. One end of the junction varies from germline; a read error may be responsible. This chain uses TRBV27 with TRBJ1-1, with D perhaps TRBD1 (6 bases). The CDR3 sequence is 15 residues long. Germline V CDR1 and CDR2: MNHEY, SMNVEV (reference sequence). CDR3 DNA: TGTGCCAGCAGCTTATCGTTTGGGGGGCTCGTGGGAGCTTTCTTT. Residues: CASSLSFGGLVGAFF.

The chain recombines TRBV6-1 with TRBJ2-1; perhaps TRBD2 as D (6 bases). From germline, CDR1 is MNHNS and CDR2 SASEGT. The CDR3 length is 13 residues. The V and J ends lost 3 bases and 6 bases respectively, with 9 bases between them. The DNA for the CDR3 is TGTGCCAGCAGTGACTGGGACTCCAATGAGCAGTTCTTC. It is translated as CASSDWDSNEQFF.

The CDR3 nucleotides are TGTGCCAGCAGTTTAACAGTGGGTGGCAATGAGCAGTTCTTC. It encodes CASSLTVGGNEQFF. The chain is built from TRBV28 and TRBJ2-1; D is unclear. Per the germline V gene, CDR1 is MDHEN and CDR2 is SYDVKM. Trimming took 2 bases from V and 6 from J, leaving 11 bases between them. The CDR3 has 14 residues.

This chain uses TRBV29-1 with TRBJ2-3, with 9 bases aligning to TRBD1. The germline V gene encodes CDR1 SQVTM and CDR2 ANQGSEA. V dropped 7 bases and J dropped 3; count of bases not matched to a gene: 11. This CDR3 has 15 amino acids. The CDR3 DNA reads as TGCAGCGGGTTAATCCGGGACAGGGTAACAGATACGCAGTATTTT. Encoded protein: CSGLIRDRVTDTQYF.

CDR3: CASRRTDNQPQHF. CDR3 DNA sequence: TGCGCCAGCAGAAGGACAGACAATCAGCCCCAGCATTTT. V gene TRBV5-1 combines with J gene TRBJ1-5; D might be TRBD1 (6 bases). The length of the CDR3 is 13 residues. V was clipped by 5 bases and J by 3 bases, with 9 bases between them. Germline-derived CDR1 and CDR2 are SGHRS and YFSETQ.

In regard to this clone: The germline gene is not matched at one end of the junction; a read error may be the cause. The chain combines TRBV7-7 with TRBJ2-5, with TRBD2 matching 8 bases. This CDR3 is built from 15 residues. The V gene's germline CDR1 is SSHAT and CDR2 FNYEAQ (reference sequence). Here the CDR3 DNA reads TGTGCTAGCAGCCATAGCGGGGCCACGGGGGAGACCCAGTACTTC. This sequence encodes CASSHSGATGETQYF.